The 20 T cell receptor beta chains below were found in one sample sequenced in a study of shared clonotypes between healthy human individuals. Method: immunoSEQ multiplex PCR; TCRdb's copy keeps in-frame clones and lacks some. The sample consists of over 1.4 million clones, roughly 95% of them appearing once. Sequenced sample: naive CD4+ T cells sorted from blood. Subset defined: CD45RA+ positively selected. The receptors were gathered from a man aged 30 to 45 in good health.

The genes are TRBV5-5 and TRBJ1-2; a possible D gene is TRBD1 (5 bases). Germline V lookup: CDR1 SGHKS, CDR2 YYEKEE (reference sequence). Trimming took 2 bases from V and 8 from J, leaving 13 bases between them. The CDR3 contains 13 residues. In DNA form, the CDR3 reads TGTGCCAGCAGCTTAGCTGGGGGAGAGGGCTACACCTTC. The encoded protein is CASSLAGGEGYTF.

V usage is TRBV29-1 and J usage is TRBJ2-5; a possible D gene is TRBD2 (6 bases). CDR3 length: 11 residues. V was shortened by 7 bases and J by 4 bases, with 10 bases between the two germline ends. CDR1 SQVTM and CDR2 ANQGSEA come from the germline V gene. This CDR3 reads CSGGEAETQYF. DNA of the CDR3: TGCAGCGGAGGGGAGGCAGAGACCCAGTACTTC. Looking up the rest from reference TRBV29-1 and TRBJ2-5 gives the full variable domain: SAVISQKPSRDICQRGTSLTIQCQVDSQVTMMFWYRQQPGQSLTLIATANQGSEATYESGFVIDKFPISRPNLTFSTLTVSNMSPEDSSIYLCSGGEAETQYFGPGTRLLVL.

Of note for this clone: Other DNA sequences within the sample encode an identical CDR3. This sequence joins TRBV18 and TRBJ2-5; D gene uncertain. Germline V CDR1 and CDR2: KGHSH, LQKENI. The CDR3 is made up of 14 amino acids. Trimming left V 1 base short and J 2 bases short, with 8 bases between. CDR3 coding DNA: TGTGCCAGCTCACCACTCCCGTTACAAGAGACCCAGTACTTC. This gives the protein CASSPLPLQETQYF.

This sequence joins TRBV30 and TRBJ1-2; D call uncertain. The V gene lost 3 bases and the J gene lost 3 bases, with 5 bases spanning the gap. The CDR3 runs 11 residues. Germline lookup yields CDR1 GTSNPN and CDR2 SVGIG (reference sequence). The DNA of the CDR3 is TGTGCCTGGAGCTGGGACTATGGCTACACCTTC. It encodes CAWSWDYGYTF.

V and J are TRBV5-6 and TRBJ2-1, with D possibly matching TRBD2 (6 bases). This CDR3 contains 16 residues. Germline CDR1 is SGHDT and CDR2 is YYEEEE. With 1 base removed from V and 8 bases from J, the gap between germline ends came to 19 bases. The CDR3 sequence is CASSLLRLGPYDEQFF. The CDR3 nucleotides are TGTGCCAGCAGCTTGCTGAGACTAGGACCTTATGATGAGCAGTTCTTC.

The V gene is TRBV13, the J gene TRBJ2-1; 9 bases align to TRBD2. The trim removed 0 bases at V and 7 bases at J, leaving 10 bases unmatched. Looked up from germline, CDR1 is PRHDT and CDR2 is FYEKMQ (reference sequence). The CDR3 is made up of 17 amino acids. CDR3 sequence: CASSLGVLGLAGNEQFF. DNA for the CDR3: TGTGCCAGCAGCTTAGGGGTGCTGGGACTAGCAGGAAATGAGCAGTTCTTC.

The chain joins TRBV5-8 to TRBJ2-2; perhaps TRBD1 as D (5 bases). V was shortened by 0 bases and J by 0 bases, with 12 bases between the two germline ends. The CDR3 spans 17 residues. The germline CDR1 and CDR2 sequences are SGHTS and YDEGEE. The CDR3 DNA sequence: TGTGCCAGCAGCTTGGGCTGGGGCGCCTCGAACACCGGGGAGCTGTTTTTT. Its translation is CASSLGWGASNTGELFF.

This chain links TRBV11-2 with TRBJ2-5; D possibly corresponds to TRBD2 (6 bases). Germline values: CDR1 SGHAT, CDR2 FQNNGV. V was clipped by 5 bases and J by 0 bases, with 10 bases between them. This CDR3 spans 14 amino acids. The CDR3, as DNA: TGTGCCAGCAGCCTCGGGACTCACCAAGAGACCCAGTACTTC. Its protein is CASSLGTHQETQYF.

The rearrangement joins TRBV11-2 to TRBJ2-2, with D hard to call. V was pared by 5 bases and J by 2 bases, with 21 bases between. This CDR3 is 18 amino acids long. CDR1 and CDR2 from the germline V gene are SGHAT and FQNNGV. The DNA of the CDR3 is TGTGCCAGCAGCGGCAGGCTTTTTGGTAGATTAAACACCGGGGAGCTGTTTTTT. Protein: CASSGRLFGRLNTGELFF.

This clone has only a few counts. This chain links TRBV4-1 with TRBJ2-7, with TRBD1 identical over 8 bases. Losses at the gene ends were 4 bases for V and 3 bases for J; bases not matched to a gene: 2. Germline V gene lookup returns CDR1 MGHRA and CDR2 YSYEKL. The CDR3 runs 13 residues. DNA of the CDR3: TGCGCCAGCAGCCGAGACAGGGGCTACGAGCAGTACTTC. Translation: CASSRDRGYEQYF.

The genes are TRBV6-5 and TRBJ2-2, with 7 bases identical to TRBD1. This CDR3 contains 14 residues. The junction had 5 bases not matched to a gene; V was cut back by 7 bases and J by 3 bases. The germline gives CDR1 MNHEY, CDR2 SVGAGI. The CDR3 nucleotides are TGTGCCAGCAATCCTGGGACAGACACCGGGGAGCTGTTTTTT. Translating it yields CASNPGTDTGELFF.

V gene TRBV11-2 combines with J gene TRBJ2-2, with 7 nucleotides matching TRBD1. This CDR3 is built from 16 residues. V lost 0 bases to trimming and J lost 6 bases; unmatched junction nucleotides: 7. CDR1 SGHAT and CDR2 FQNNGV come from the germline V gene. For the CDR3, the DNA is TGTGCCAGCAGCTTAGATCTCAGGGGGTCGGCCGGGGAGCTGTTTTTT. Amino acid sequence: CASSLDLRGSAGELFF. Full variable domain (missing parts from reference TRBV11-2 and TRBJ2-2): EAGVAQSPRYKIIEKRQSVAFWCNPISGHATLYWYQQILGQGPKLLIQFQNNGVVDDSQLPKDRFSAERLKGVDSTLKIQPAKLEDSAVYLCASSLDLRGSAGELFFGEGSRLTVL.

The rearrangement links TRBV7-6 to TRBJ2-1; D gene uncertain. The CDR3 spans 16 residues. V was clipped by 0 bases and J by 2 bases, with 11 bases between them. Per the germline V gene, CDR1 is SGHVS and CDR2 is FNYEAQ. The CDR3 sequence: CASSLAAASAYNEQFF. The CDR3 region has the DNA TGTGCCAGCAGCTTAGCGGCGGCCAGCGCCTACAATGAGCAGTTCTTC.

The V and J genes are TRBV19 and TRBJ1-1, with D unresolved. Between the trimmed V and J ends, which lost 7 bases and 0 bases, there was a span of 18 bases. This CDR3 contains 16 residues. Germline CDR1 reads LNHDA; CDR2 reads SQIVND (reference sequence). In DNA, the CDR3 is TGTGCCAGTACCCCGGGGATGCTACATCTGAACACTGAAGCTTTCTTT. This sequence encodes CASTPGMLHLNTEAFF.

This clone appeared once. V is TRBV10-1 and J is TRBJ2-3; TRBD2 agrees at 14 bases. The V segment lost 6 bases and the J segment 3 bases; nucleotides outside the gene matches: 5. Germline lookup yields CDR1 WNHNN and CDR2 SYGVQD (reference sequence). The CDR3 consists of 16 residues. CDR3 coding DNA: TGCGCCAGCAGCCCCGGACTAGCGGGGGGAACAGATACGCAGTATTTT. Its protein is CASSPGLAGGTDTQYF.

The CDR3 DNA is TGTGCCTGGAGAGAACAGGGGGCACCCTCCTATGGCTACACCTTC. Encoded protein: CAWREQGAPSYGYTF. The chain links TRBV30 to TRBJ1-2, with TRBD1 matching over 9 bases. The CDR3 extends over 15 amino acids. CDR1 is GTSNPN, CDR2 SVGIG, per germline (reference sequence). Germline trimming cut 3 bases from V and 4 bases from J; bases unmatched to any gene: 9.

The V and J genes are TRBV7-3 and TRBJ2-2; 8 nucleotides match TRBD1. V gave up 1 base and J gave up 6 bases; unmatched junction bases: 1. The CDR3 has 14 amino acids. Germline assignment: CDR1 SGHTA and CDR2 FQGTGA. The CDR3 sequence: CASSLKGQAGELFF. CDR3 nucleotide sequence: TGTGCCAGCAGCTTAAAGGGACAGGCCGGGGAGCTGTTTTTT.

The chain joins TRBV5-1 to TRBJ2-2; 13 nucleotides match TRBD2. The V segment lost 5 bases and the J segment 6 bases; nucleotides outside the gene matches: 1. CDR1 SGHRS and CDR2 YFSETQ come from the germline V gene. The CDR3 contains 14 residues. CDR3 nucleotides: TGCGCCAGCAGGACTAGCGGGAGGTCCGGGGAGCTGTTTTTT. Translation: CASRTSGRSGELFF.

This clone was observed once. The rearrangement joins TRBV6-5 to TRBJ1-1; 7 bases align to TRBD1. Per germline, CDR1 MNHEY and CDR2 SVGAGI. The CDR3 is 14 amino acids. Trimming cost V 6 bases and J 7 bases; bases outside gene matches: 11. CDR3 region: CASRVTGTAVEAFF. Written as DNA, the CDR3 is TGTGCCAGCAGAGTTACGGGGACAGCCGTTGAAGCTTTCTTT.

A remark on this clone: This sample includes further DNA sequences coding for the same CDR3. V is TRBV5-4 and J is TRBJ1-1; D is undetermined. CDR3 size: 14 residues. The germline CDR1 and CDR2 sequences are SGHNT and YYREEE (reference sequence). V was pared by 0 bases and J by 0 bases, with 6 bases between. CDR3: CASSLGQVNTEAFF. CDR3 in DNA: TGTGCCAGCAGCTTGGGCCAGGTGAACACTGAAGCTTTCTTT.